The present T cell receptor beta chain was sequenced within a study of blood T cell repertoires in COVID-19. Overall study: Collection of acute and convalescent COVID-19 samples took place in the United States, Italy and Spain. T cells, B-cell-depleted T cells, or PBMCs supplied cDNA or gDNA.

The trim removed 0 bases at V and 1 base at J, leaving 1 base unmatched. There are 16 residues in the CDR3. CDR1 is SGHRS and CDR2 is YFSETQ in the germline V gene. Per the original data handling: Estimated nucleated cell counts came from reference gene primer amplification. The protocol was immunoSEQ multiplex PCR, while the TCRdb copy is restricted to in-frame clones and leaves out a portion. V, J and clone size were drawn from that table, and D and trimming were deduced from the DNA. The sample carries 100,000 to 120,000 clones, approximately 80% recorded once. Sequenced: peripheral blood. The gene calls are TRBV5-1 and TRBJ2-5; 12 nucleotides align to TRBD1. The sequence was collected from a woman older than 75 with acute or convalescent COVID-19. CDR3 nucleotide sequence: TGCGCCAGCAGCTTGGGGGACAGGGGGCCCCAAGAGACCCAGTACTTC. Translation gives CASSLGDRGPQETQYF.